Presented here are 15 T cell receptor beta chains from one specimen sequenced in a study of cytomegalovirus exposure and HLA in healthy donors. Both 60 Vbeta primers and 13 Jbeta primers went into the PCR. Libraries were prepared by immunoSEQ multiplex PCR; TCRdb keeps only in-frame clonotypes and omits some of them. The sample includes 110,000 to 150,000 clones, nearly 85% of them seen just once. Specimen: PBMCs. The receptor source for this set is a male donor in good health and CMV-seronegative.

The chain's CDR3 is CASSPQTDSYEQYF. The CDR3, as DNA: TGTGCCAGTAGTCCCCAGACAGACTCCTACGAGCAGTACTTC. The chain links TRBV19 to TRBJ2-7; possible D gene TRBD1, 5 bases. Germline V gives CDR1 LNHDA, CDR2 SQIVND (reference sequence). With 5 bases removed from V and 0 bases from J, the gap between germline ends came to 11 bases. The CDR3 has 14 amino acids.

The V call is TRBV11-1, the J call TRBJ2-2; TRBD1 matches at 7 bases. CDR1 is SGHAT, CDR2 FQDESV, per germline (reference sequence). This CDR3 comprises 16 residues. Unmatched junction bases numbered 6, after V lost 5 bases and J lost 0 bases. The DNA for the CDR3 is TGTGCCAGCAGCAGAGGGACAGCGACGAACACCGGGGAGCTGTTTTTT. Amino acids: CASSRGTATNTGELFF.

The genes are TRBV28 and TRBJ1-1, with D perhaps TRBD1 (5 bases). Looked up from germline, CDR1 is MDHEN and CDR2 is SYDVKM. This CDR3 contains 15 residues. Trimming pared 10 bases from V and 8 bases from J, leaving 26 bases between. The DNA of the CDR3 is TGTGCCACCGCACCTTTGGGGGGAGGGCAAGGGGAAGCTTTCTTT. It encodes CATAPLGGGQGEAFF. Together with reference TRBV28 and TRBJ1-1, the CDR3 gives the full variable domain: DVKVTQSSRYLVKRTGEKVFLECVQDMDHENMFWYRQDPGLGLRLIYFSYDVKMKEKGDIPEGYSVSREKKERFSLILESASTNQTSMYLCATAPLGGGQGEAFFGQGTRLTVV.

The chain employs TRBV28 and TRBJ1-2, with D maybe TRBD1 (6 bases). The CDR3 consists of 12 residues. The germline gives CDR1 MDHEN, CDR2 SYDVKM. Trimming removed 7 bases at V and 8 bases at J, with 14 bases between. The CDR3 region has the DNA TGTGCCAGCACCACCGGACAGAACGGCTACACCTTC. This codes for CASTTGQNGYTF.

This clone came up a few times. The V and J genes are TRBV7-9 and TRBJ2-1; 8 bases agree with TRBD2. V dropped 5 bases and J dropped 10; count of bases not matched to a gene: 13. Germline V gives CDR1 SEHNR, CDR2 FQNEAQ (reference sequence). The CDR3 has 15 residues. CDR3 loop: CASSQKGAGAGEQFF. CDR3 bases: TGTGCCAGCAGCCAAAAAGGAGCGGGAGCAGGGGAGCAGTTCTTC.

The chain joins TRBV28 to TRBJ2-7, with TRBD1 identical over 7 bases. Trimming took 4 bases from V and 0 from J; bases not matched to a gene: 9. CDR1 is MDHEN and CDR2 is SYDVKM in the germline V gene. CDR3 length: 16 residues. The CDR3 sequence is CASSSPRQGSSYEQYF. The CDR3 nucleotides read TGTGCCAGCAGTTCCCCTCGACAGGGAAGCTCCTACGAGCAGTACTTC.

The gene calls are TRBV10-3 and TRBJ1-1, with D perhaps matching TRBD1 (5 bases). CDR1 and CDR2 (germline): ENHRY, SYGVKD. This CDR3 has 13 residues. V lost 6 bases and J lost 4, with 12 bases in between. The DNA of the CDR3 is TGTGCCATCAGGGGGCTCGTAAGCACTGAAGCTTTCTTT. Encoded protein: CAIRGLVSTEAFF.

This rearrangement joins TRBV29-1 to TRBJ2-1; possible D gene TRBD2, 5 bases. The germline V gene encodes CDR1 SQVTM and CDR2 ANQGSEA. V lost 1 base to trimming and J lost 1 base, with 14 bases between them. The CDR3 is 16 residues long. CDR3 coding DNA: TGCAGCGTTGAAGGCGGTTTCGGGGTTTCCTACAATGAGCAGTTCTTC. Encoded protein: CSVEGGFGVSYNEQFF.

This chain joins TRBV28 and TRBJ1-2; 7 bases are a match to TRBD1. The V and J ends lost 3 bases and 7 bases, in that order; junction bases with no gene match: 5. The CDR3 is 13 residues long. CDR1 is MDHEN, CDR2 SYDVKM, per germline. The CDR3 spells CASSLRGQGGYTF. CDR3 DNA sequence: TGTGCCAGCAGTTTGAGGGGGCAGGGTGGCTACACCTTC.

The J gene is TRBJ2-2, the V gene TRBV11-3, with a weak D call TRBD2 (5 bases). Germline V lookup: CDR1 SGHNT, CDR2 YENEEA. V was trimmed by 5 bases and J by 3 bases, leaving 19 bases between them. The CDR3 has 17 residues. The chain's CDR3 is CASSPEGIAQDTGELFF. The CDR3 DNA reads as TGTGCCAGCAGCCCCGAGGGTATAGCTCAGGACACCGGGGAGCTGTTTTTT.

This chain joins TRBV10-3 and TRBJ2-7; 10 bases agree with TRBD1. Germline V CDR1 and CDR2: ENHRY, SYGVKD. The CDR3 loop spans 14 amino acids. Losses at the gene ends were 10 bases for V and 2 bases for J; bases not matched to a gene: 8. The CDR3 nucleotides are TGTGCCACTAAAGGGACAGGGGCCGCCTACGAGCAGTACTTC. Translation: CATKGTGAAYEQYF.

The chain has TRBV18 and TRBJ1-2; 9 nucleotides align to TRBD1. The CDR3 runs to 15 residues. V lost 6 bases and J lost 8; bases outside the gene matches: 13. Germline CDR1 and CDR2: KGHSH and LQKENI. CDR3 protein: CASSQTTGGAGGYTF. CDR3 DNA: TGTGCCAGCTCCCAAACCACAGGGGGCGCCGGGGGCTACACCTTC.

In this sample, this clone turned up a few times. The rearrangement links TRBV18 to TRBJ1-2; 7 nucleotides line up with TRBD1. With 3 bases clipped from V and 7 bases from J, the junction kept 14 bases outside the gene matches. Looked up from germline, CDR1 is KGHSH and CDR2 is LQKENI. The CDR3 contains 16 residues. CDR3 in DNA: TGTGCCAGCTCACCCTCCGGACAGGTATCCCCCTTTGGCTACACCTTC. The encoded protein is CASSPSGQVSPFGYTF.

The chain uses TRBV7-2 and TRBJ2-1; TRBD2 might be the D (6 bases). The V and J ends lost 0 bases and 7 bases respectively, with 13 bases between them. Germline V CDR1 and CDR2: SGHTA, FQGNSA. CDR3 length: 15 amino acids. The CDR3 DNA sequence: TGTGCCAGCAGCTTAGCTCTAGCGCAAGGTAATGAGCAGTTCTTC. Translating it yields CASSLALAQGNEQFF.

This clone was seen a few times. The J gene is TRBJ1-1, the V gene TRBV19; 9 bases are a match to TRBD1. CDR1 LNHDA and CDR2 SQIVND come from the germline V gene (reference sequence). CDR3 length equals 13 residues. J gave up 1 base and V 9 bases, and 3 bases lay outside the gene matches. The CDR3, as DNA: TGTGCCAGCTGGGACAGGGAGAACACTGAAGCTTTCTTT. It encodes CASWDRENTEAFF.